This is a list of T cell receptor beta chains from one sample in a study of memory CD4+ T cells and cytomegalovirus serostatus. The protocol was immunoSEQ multiplex PCR, while the TCRdb copy is restricted to in-frame clones and leaves out a portion. The data hold under 70,000 clones, with about 81% observed a single time. Sequencing was performed on memory CD4+ T cells from blood. These receptor sequences come from an adult in good health and CMV-seronegative. CDR3s include the opening cysteine and the closing phenylalanine or tryptophan. D genes are given only for firm matches. Rows may omit the clone size; those that give it use once, few, many or a size class.

v_gene: TRBV2; abundance: .; d_gene: TRBD1; j_gene: TRBJ2-2; CDR3aa: CASTRQGRTGELFF; CDR3nt: TGTGCCAGCACAAGACAGGGCCGAACCGGGGAGCTGTTTTTT
v_gene: TRBV5-1; abundance: .; d_gene: TRBD1; j_gene: TRBJ2-7; CDR3aa: CASSQHDRGMSEQYF; CDR3nt: TGCGCCAGCAGCCAACACGACAGGGGGATGTCCGAGCAGTACTTC
v_gene: TRBV6-1; abundance: once; d_gene: .; j_gene: TRBJ2-2; CDR3aa: CASIGGTLNTGELFF; CDR3nt: TGTGCCAGCATTGGTGGGACACTGAACACCGGGGAGCTGTTTTTT
v_gene: TRBV5-1; abundance: .; d_gene: TRBD1; j_gene: TRBJ2-5; CDR3aa: CASSPGTGGRIGTQYF; CDR3nt: TGCGCCAGCAGCCCCGGGACAGGGGGCCGCATCGGGACCCAGTACTTC
v_gene: TRBV21-1; abundance: .; d_gene: .; j_gene: TRBJ2-2; CDR3aa: CASMGQGGTSGRGGTGGELFF; CDR3nt: TGTGCCAGCATGGGACAGGGCGGGACTAGCGGGAGGGGAGGCACCGGGGGGGAGCTGTTTTTT
v_gene: TRBV7-2; abundance: few; d_gene: .; j_gene: TRBJ2-5; CDR3aa: CASSFSETQYF; CDR3nt: TGTGCCAGCAGCTTCTCAGAGACCCAGTACTTC
v_gene: TRBV20-1; abundance: .; d_gene: .; j_gene: TRBJ2-3; CDR3aa: CSAPRQDTQYF; CDR3nt: TGCAGTGCTCCCCGCCAAGATACGCAGTATTTT
v_gene: TRBV7-9; abundance: .; d_gene: TRBD2; j_gene: TRBJ2-3; CDR3aa: CASSPPGLAGTDTQYF; CDR3nt: TGTGCCAGCAGCCCCCCGGGACTAGCGGGAACAGATACGCAGTATTTT
v_gene: TRBV6-1; abundance: .; d_gene: .; j_gene: TRBJ1-4; CDR3aa: CASSSTWDGQRFF; CDR3nt: TGTGCCAGCAGTTCAACATGGGACGGCCAAAGGTTTTTT
v_gene: TRBV7-9; abundance: .; d_gene: TRBD2; j_gene: TRBJ2-5; CDR3aa: CASSASSGWGETQYF; CDR3nt: TGTGCCAGCAGCGCGTCTAGCGGTTGGGGAGAGACCCAGTACTTC
v_gene: TRBV4-3; abundance: .; d_gene: .; j_gene: TRBJ2-3; CDR3aa: CASSQDRALASTDTQYF; CDR3nt: TGCGCCAGCAGCCAAGATAGGGCTTTGGCTAGCACAGATACGCAGTATTTT
v_gene: TRBV4-2; abundance: .; d_gene: TRBD1; j_gene: TRBJ1-5; CDR3aa: CASSQVVTGGQPQHF; CDR3nt: TGTGCCAGCAGCCAAGTCGTTACAGGGGGTCAGCCCCAGCATTTT
v_gene: TRBV28; abundance: .; d_gene: .; j_gene: TRBJ1-2; CDR3aa: CASTTGGADLYGYTF; CDR3nt: TGTGCCAGCACCACAGGCGGGGCAGACCTGTATGGCTACACCTTC
v_gene: TRBV5-1; abundance: .; d_gene: TRBD1; j_gene: TRBJ1-5; CDR3aa: CASSLDRGSGQPQHF; CDR3nt: TGCGCCAGCAGCTTGGACAGGGGTTCGGGGCAGCCCCAGCATTTT
v_gene: TRBV18; abundance: .; d_gene: .; j_gene: TRBJ1-2; CDR3aa: CASSRGTGSYGYTF; CDR3nt: TGTGCCAGCTCACGAGGGACGGGCAGCTATGGCTACACCTTC
v_gene: TRBV4-1; abundance: .; d_gene: TRBD1; j_gene: TRBJ1-2; CDR3aa: CASSPMVTGSNYGYTF; CDR3nt: TGCGCCAGCAGCCCCATGGTGACAGGGAGCAACTATGGCTACACCTTC
v_gene: TRBV6-1; abundance: .; d_gene: TRBD2; j_gene: TRBJ2-1; CDR3aa: CASTPRGLAGNEQFF; CDR3nt: TGTGCCAGCACCCCTCGGGGACTAGCGGGGAATGAGCAGTTCTTC
v_gene: TRBV11-3; abundance: .; d_gene: .; j_gene: TRBJ2-1; CDR3aa: CASSFLGGPYNEQFF; CDR3nt: TGTGCCAGCAGCTTCCTCGGCGGACCCTACAATGAGCAGTTCTTC
v_gene: TRBV29-1; abundance: .; d_gene: .; j_gene: TRBJ2-1; CDR3aa: CSVSQGVDEQFF; CDR3nt: TGCAGCGTCTCACAGGGAGTTGATGAGCAGTTCTTC
v_gene: TRBV4-3; abundance: .; d_gene: .; j_gene: TRBJ2-5; CDR3aa: CASSRAVIAGETQYF; CDR3nt: TGCGCCAGCAGCCGGGCCGTGATAGCCGGAGAGACCCAGTACTTC
v_gene: TRBV7-2; abundance: few; d_gene: .; j_gene: TRBJ1-2; CDR3aa: CASSSKGGTNYGYTF; CDR3nt: TGTGCCAGCAGCTCCAAGGGGGGAACTAACTATGGCTACACCTTC
v_gene: TRBV7-3; abundance: .; d_gene: .; j_gene: TRBJ2-2; CDR3aa: CASSPSSSAGELFF; CDR3nt: TGTGCCAGCAGCCCTTCTTCATCGGCCGGGGAGCTGTTTTTT
v_gene: TRBV30; abundance: .; d_gene: .; j_gene: TRBJ1-1; CDR3aa: CAWRRSWARNTEAFF; CDR3nt: TGTGCCTGGAGGAGATCTTGGGCTAGGAACACTGAAGCTTTCTTT
v_gene: TRBV2; abundance: .; d_gene: TRBD1; j_gene: TRBJ2-7; CDR3aa: CASSPSGTGSHEQYF; CDR3nt: TGTGCCAGCAGTCCTTCCGGGACAGGGTCACACGAGCAGTACTTC
v_gene: TRBV25-1; abundance: .; d_gene: .; j_gene: TRBJ1-1; CDR3aa: CASSDTGGVTEAFF; CDR3nt: TGTGCCAGCAGTGATACGGGAGGAGTCACTGAAGCTTTCTTT
v_gene: TRBV6-1; abundance: few; d_gene: TRBD1; j_gene: TRBJ1-5; CDR3aa: CASSQGVLGNQPQHF; CDR3nt: TGTGCCAGCAGCCAGGGGGTTCTGGGCAATCAGCCCCAGCATTTT
v_gene: TRBV4-3; abundance: .; d_gene: .; j_gene: TRBJ1-1; CDR3aa: CASTTTLAGTEAFF; CDR3nt: TGCGCCAGCACAACGACCCTCGCGGGTACTGAAGCTTTCTTT
v_gene: TRBV7-2; abundance: .; d_gene: .; j_gene: TRBJ2-7; CDR3aa: CASRLSDYTSYEQYF; CDR3nt: TGTGCCAGCAGACTATCGGATTACACATCCTACGAGCAGTACTTC
v_gene: TRBV2; abundance: .; d_gene: .; j_gene: TRBJ2-2; CDR3aa: CASRGVGNTGELFF; CDR3nt: TGTGCCAGCAGGGGGGTGGGGAACACCGGGGAGCTGTTTTTT
v_gene: TRBV7-9; abundance: once; d_gene: TRBD2; j_gene: TRBJ2-5; CDR3aa: CASILGSAGGETQYF; CDR3nt: TGTGCCAGCATCCTGGGATCAGCGGGGGGGGAGACCCAGTACTTC
v_gene: TRBV7-2; abundance: .; d_gene: .; j_gene: TRBJ1-1; CDR3aa: CASSSQSRGTEAFF; CDR3nt: TGTGCCAGCAGCTCACAATCTAGGGGGACTGAAGCTTTCTTT
v_gene: TRBV5-4; abundance: once; d_gene: .; j_gene: TRBJ2-7; CDR3aa: CASSSWSIGKDEQYF; CDR3nt: TGTGCCAGCAGCTCCTGGTCAATCGGGAAAGACGAGCAGTACTTC
v_gene: TRBV28; abundance: .; d_gene: .; j_gene: TRBJ1-3; CDR3aa: CACVSAGGGNTIYF; CDR3nt: TGCGCCTGTGTTTCGGCTGGGGGTGGAAACACCATATATTTT
v_gene: TRBV27; abundance: .; d_gene: TRBD1; j_gene: TRBJ2-1; CDR3aa: CASSVTGVSSYNEQFF; CDR3nt: TGTGCCAGCAGTGTGACAGGGGTGAGCTCCTACAATGAGCAGTTCTTC
v_gene: TRBV30; abundance: .; d_gene: .; j_gene: TRBJ1-3; CDR3aa: CASTTGTESSFSGNTIYF; CDR3nt: TGTGCCTCAACAACGGGGACGGAATCATCATTCTCTGGAAACACCATATATTTT
v_gene: TRBV19; abundance: .; d_gene: .; j_gene: TRBJ2-6; CDR3aa: CASSDRGGRFSGANVLTF; CDR3nt: TGTGCCAGTAGTGATAGGGGGGGACGGTTCTCTGGGGCCAACGTCCTGACTTTC
v_gene: TRBV29-1; abundance: once; d_gene: .; j_gene: TRBJ2-1; CDR3aa: CSVASRLEGEQFF; CDR3nt: TGCAGCGTTGCGTCACGGTTAGAAGGTGAGCAGTTCTTC
v_gene: TRBV5-6; abundance: .; d_gene: TRBD1; j_gene: TRBJ1-1; CDR3aa: CASSLGQVNTEAFF; CDR3nt: TGTGCCAGCAGCTTAGGACAGGTGAACACTGAAGCTTTCTTT
v_gene: TRBV18; abundance: .; d_gene: TRBD2; j_gene: TRBJ2-1; CDR3aa: CASSPRLAGDNEQFF; CDR3nt: TGTGCCAGCTCACCACGACTAGCGGGAGACAATGAGCAGTTCTTC
v_gene: TRBV2; abundance: .; d_gene: .; j_gene: TRBJ2-1; CDR3aa: CASSQGRDLLFF; CDR3nt: TGTGCCAGCAGTCAGGGGCGGGACCTATTGTTCTTC
v_gene: TRBV11-2; abundance: .; d_gene: .; j_gene: TRBJ1-2; CDR3aa: CASSNSGTIYGYTF; CDR3nt: TGTGCCAGCAGTAATTCCGGGACAATCTATGGCTACACCTTC
v_gene: TRBV27; abundance: .; d_gene: .; j_gene: TRBJ2-6; CDR3aa: CASSSLSGANVLTF; CDR3nt: TGTGCCAGCAGTTCGTTATCTGGGGCCAACGTCCTGACTTTC
v_gene: TRBV7-2; abundance: once; d_gene: .; j_gene: TRBJ1-2; CDR3aa: CASSLDGYTF; CDR3nt: TGTGCCAGCAGCCTCGATGGCTACACCTTC
v_gene: TRBV6-5; abundance: .; d_gene: .; j_gene: TRBJ2-7; CDR3aa: CASSPSLGGQYF; CDR3nt: TGTGCCAGCAGTCCCTCGCTAGGGGGGCAGTACTTC
v_gene: TRBV14; abundance: .; d_gene: .; j_gene: TRBJ1-4; CDR3aa: CASSQLLGFEEKLFF; CDR3nt: TGTGCCAGCAGCCAGTTGTTGGGATTTGAGGAAAAACTGTTTTTT
v_gene: TRBV28; abundance: .; d_gene: .; j_gene: TRBJ1-1; CDR3aa: CASSLRLGVTEAFF; CDR3nt: TGTGCCAGCAGTCTCCGTTTGGGGGTCACTGAAGCTTTCTTT
v_gene: TRBV5-1; abundance: .; d_gene: .; j_gene: TRBJ2-7; CDR3aa: CASSSGQLPYEQYF; CDR3nt: TGCGCCAGCAGCTCCGGACAGCTTCCCTACGAGCAGTACTTC
v_gene: TRBV29-1; abundance: .; d_gene: .; j_gene: TRBJ1-2; CDR3aa: CSVEAPVYTF; CDR3nt: TGCAGCGTTGAAGCACCGGTCTACACCTTC
v_gene: TRBV6-4; abundance: .; d_gene: TRBD2; j_gene: TRBJ2-1; CDR3aa: CASSVARTSRNNEQFF; CDR3nt: TGTGCCAGCAGTGTAGCCCGGACTAGCCGAAACAATGAGCAGTTCTTC
v_gene: TRBV6-1; abundance: .; d_gene: .; j_gene: TRBJ2-2; CDR3aa: CASSALRNTGELFF; CDR3nt: TGTGCCAGCAGTGCTTTGAGGAACACCGGGGAGCTGTTTTTT
v_gene: TRBV19; abundance: .; d_gene: .; j_gene: TRBJ1-2; CDR3aa: CASSIDPRLRGEFIHGYTF; CDR3nt: TGTGCCAGTAGTATAGATCCTAGACTTAGAGGGGAGTTCATACATGGCTACACCTTC